These 24 T cell receptor delta chains were all obtained from the same sample, sequenced in a study of gamma-delta chains in newborns, infants, children. TCRdb called clones from the reads again using CATT. The table records about 3,400 delta-chain clones, 0.3% of them present only once. The sample consisted of blood. The receptors shown here come from a child who was a newborn, infant or young child, either healthy, febrile or measles-vaccinated (not recorded which).

This clone was detected ten times or more. This CDR3 is also generated by other DNA sequences in the sample. The J gene is TRDJ3, the V gene TRDV2, with 10 nucleotides matching TRDD3. CDR1 is GEAIGNYY, CDR2 EKD, per germline. This CDR3 region has 19 residues. The V gene end was trimmed by 1 base and the J gene end by 0 bases; junction bases not matched to a gene: 5. The CDR3 nucleotides read TGTGCCTGTGACACGTTGGCTGGGGGATACTCCTGGGACACCCGACAGATGTTTTTC. Residues: CACDTLAGGYSWDTRQMFF.

In its sample, this clone was seen a few times. A single base is all that separates this from a far larger clone, so a read error is likely. The sample carries other DNA sequences with the same CDR3. The rearrangement links TRDV2 to TRDJ3, with D possibly matching TRDD3 (6 bases). This CDR3 comprises 20 residues. Germline V gives CDR1 GEAIGNYY, CDR2 EKD. The ends were cut back, 1 base at V and 2 bases at J, with 20 bases in the middle. The CDR3 spells CACDTLGDTRSTWDTRQMFF. The CDR3 region has the DNA TGTGCCTGTGACACTCTGGGAGATACGCGCTCAACCTGGGACACCCGACAGATGTTTTTC.

On this clone: For this DNA, TCRdb reports the protein of a much larger clone, which diverges at residue 5, most likely from a read error; the protein presented here is translated directly from the DNA. The chain employs TRDV2 and TRDJ3; maybe TRDD3 (6 bases). Trimming stripped 3 bases from V and 0 bases from J, with 14 bases between. The CDR3 covers 18 residues. Germline assignment: CDR1 GEAIGNYY and CDR2 EKD. The CDR3 loop is CACDAWGSSSWDTRQMFF. CDR3 sequence (DNA): TGTGCCTGTGACGCCTGGGGATCAAGCTCCTGGGACACCCGACAGATGTTTTTC.

This clone was seen more than once but under ten times. The protein in TCRdb stems from a much larger clone and differs at residue 4 from this DNA's translation, likely a read error; here the protein is translated from the DNA. The chain links TRDV2 to TRDJ2; TRDD3 matches 10 bases. Germline V gene lookup returns CDR1 GEAIGNYY and CDR2 EKD. The length of the CDR3 is 16 residues. In DNA, the CDR3 is TGTGCCTGTGCCACCGGGGGATACGCTTTGACAGCACAACTCTTCTTT. It codes for CACATGGYALTAQLFF.

Points on this clone: TCRdb attributes to this sequence the protein of a much larger clone, which differs from the DNA translation at residue 12; a read error is likely, and the protein displayed is translated from the DNA. The chain has TRDV2 and TRDJ1; TRDD3 matches 8 bases. The CDR3 extends over 18 amino acids. J gave up 1 base and V 3 bases, and 15 bases lay outside the gene matches. Germline CDR1 is GEAIGNYY and CDR2 is EKD. CDR3 nucleotides: TGTGCCTGTGACGCCATGTGGAAACTGGGGGCTTGCACCGATAAACTCATCTTT. Translated: CACDAMWKLGACTDKLIF.

Remarks on this clone: The TCRdb protein comes from a much larger clone and disagrees with this DNA's translation at residue 7, likely due to a read error; the protein given here is derived from the DNA. The chain carries TRDV2 and TRDJ2; D possibly corresponds to TRDD3 (6 bases). CDR3 length: 15 amino acids. Germline CDR1 is GEAIGNYY and CDR2 is EKD. V was clipped by 3 bases and J by 4 bases, with 14 bases between them. In nucleotides, the CDR3 is TGTGCCTGTGACCCACTGAGGGATAGGACAGCACAACTCTTCTTT. Translated: CACDPLRDRTAQLFF.

Worth noting for this clone: The amino acid sequence in TCRdb belongs to a much larger clone and departs from this DNA's translation at residue 3, likely a sequencing read error; the sequence shown is translated from the DNA. The chain carries TRDV2 and TRDJ3, with 10 bases lining up with TRDD3. Germline lookup yields CDR1 GEAIGNYY and CDR2 EKD. The CDR3 is 16 amino acids. In DNA form, the CDR3 reads TGTGCCCGTGACCTACTGGGGGATTGGGACACCCGACAGATGTTTTTC. The encoded protein is CARDLLGDWDTRQMFF.

A note on this clone: The protein TCRdb gives is from a much larger clone and does not agree with this DNA's translation at residue 12, likely a read error; the protein shown here comes from the DNA. This rearrangement joins TRDV2 to TRDJ2, with 10 positions matching TRDD3. CDR1 is GEAIGNYY, CDR2 EKD, per germline. CDR3 length equals 15 residues. Here the CDR3 DNA reads TGTGCCTGTGACAGTACTGGGGGATTGACAGCACACCTCTTCTTT. This codes for CACDSTGGLTAHLFF.

This clone is medium-sized within its sample. A much larger clone differs by one base, so this may be a read error. The J gene is TRDJ3, the V gene TRDV2, with TRDD3 as a possible D gene (5 bases). Germline V gene data show CDR1 as GEAIGNYY and CDR2 as EKD. Trimming pared 2 bases from V and 0 bases from J, leaving 13 bases between. This CDR3 is 18 amino acids long. As DNA, the CDR3 is TGTGCCTGTGACATACCGGGGGCTACCTCCTGGGACACCCGACAGATGTTTTTC. Protein: CACDIPGATSWDTRQMFF.

This clone was seen a few times. This DNA's translation and the protein TCRdb lists, from a much larger clone, do not match at residue 10, likely due to a read error; the protein shown is translated from the DNA. The J gene is TRDJ3, the V gene TRDV2; 11 nucleotides line up with TRDD3. V shed 2 bases and J 2 bases; nucleotides not matched to a gene: 4. The CDR3 contains 18 residues. Germline loops: CDR1 GEAIGNYY, CDR2 EKD. The CDR3 DNA follows: TGTGCCTGTGACATACTGGGGGATAGCCCCTGGGACACCCGACAGATGTTTTTC. Translation: CACDILGDSPWDTRQMFF.

To note about this clone: It is likely a read error: a sequence one base away is far more abundant. This same CDR3 is encoded by further DNA sequences in the sample. The CDR3 nucleotides are TGTGCCTGCGACACCTGGGGACCCGATAAACTCATCTTT. This codes for CACDTWGPDKLIF. This chain joins TRDV2 and TRDJ1; maybe TRDD3 (6 bases). The CDR3 has 13 amino acids. Germline V CDR1 and CDR2: GEAIGNYY, EKD.

This clone was detected only a few times. A much larger clone differs from this one at a single base, so this may be a read error. The chain has TRDV2 and TRDJ2, with 11 bases that match TRDD3. CDR1 and CDR2 from the germline V gene are GEAIGNYY and EKD. The CDR3 spans 19 residues. The CDR3 reads CACDTVFGGYAGPTARLFF. The CDR3 DNA reads TGTGCCTGTGACACCGTATTTGGGGGATACGCGGGGCCGACAGCACGACTCTTCTTT.

A note on this clone: Translating this DNA gives a protein that differs at residue 9 from the TCRdb one, which belongs to a much larger clone; a read error is likely, and the protein shown is this translation. The V call is TRDV2, the J call TRDJ3, with unresolved D. The CDR3 sequence is 20 residues long. The germline gives CDR1 GEAIGNYY, CDR2 EKD. Between the trimmed V and J ends, which lost 1 base and 0 bases, there was a span of 18 bases. The CDR3, as DNA: TGTGCCTGTGACACGAAACCCTTGAATACTAGCTCCTGGGACACCCGACAGATGTTTTTC. Protein: CACDTKPLNTSSWDTRQMFF.

On this clone itself: A far bigger clonotype differs at one base, so this is likely a read error. In the same sample, other DNA sequences code for this CDR3. This chain connects TRDV2 to TRDJ3, with 10 bases fitting TRDD3. The CDR3 covers 17 residues. Per the germline V gene, CDR1 is GEAIGNYY and CDR2 is EKD. The DNA for the CDR3 is TGTGCTTGTGACGTACTGGGGGATTCCTGGGACACCCGACAGATGTTTTTC. Translation gives CACDVLGDSWDTRQMFF.

This clone appeared a few times. A far larger clone is only one base removed, so a read error is likely. Other DNA sequences in this specimen translate into the identical CDR3. The gene calls are TRDV2 and TRDJ2; 9 bases are shared with TRDD3. The CDR3 is made up of 15 amino acids. The germline gives CDR1 GEAIGNYY, CDR2 EKD. CDR3 nucleotides: TGTGCCTGTGATGTACTGGGGGACCCGACAGCGCAACTCTTCTTT. Residues: CACDVLGDPTAQLFF.

The table lists this clone with a few counts. The TCRdb protein comes from a much larger clone and disagrees with this DNA's translation at residue 4, likely due to a read error; the protein given here is derived from the DNA. The V and J genes are TRDV2 and TRDJ3; 10 bases fit TRDD3. The CDR3 runs 20 residues. J was trimmed by 0 bases and V by 5 bases; bases with no gene match: 12. Per the germline V gene, CDR1 is GEAIGNYY and CDR2 is EKD. CDR3 in DNA: TGTGCCTGTGGCGCTATACTGGGGGATGTCAGCTCCTGGGACACCCGACAGATGTTTTTC. It is translated as CACGAILGDVSSWDTRQMFF.

This clone counts as medium-sized. This could be a read error, since a much larger clone is one nucleotide away. This chain links TRDV2 with TRDJ2, with TRDD3 identical over 10 bases. Germline V lookup: CDR1 GEAIGNYY, CDR2 EKD. This CDR3 has 18 amino acids. In DNA form, the CDR3 reads TGTGCCTGTGACCCCCTACTGGGGGATTTTTCTTTGGCAGCACAACTCTTCTTT. This codes for CACDPLLGDFSLAAQLFF.

Details on this clone: TCRdb pairs this DNA with a much larger clone's protein that differs at residue 14, likely a read error; the protein shown was translated from the DNA. This rearrangement joins TRDV2 to TRDJ3, with a possible D match to TRDD3 (6 bases). Germline V gene sequence: CDR1 GEAIGNYY, CDR2 EKD. CDR3 size: 16 residues. The CDR3 reads CACDTVGYWDTRQVFF. In DNA, the CDR3 is TGTGCCTGTGACACCGTGGGTTACTGGGACACCCGACAGGTGTTTTTC.

This clone has just a few counts. This DNA's translation and the protein TCRdb lists, from a much larger clone, do not match at residue 8, likely due to a read error; the protein shown is translated from the DNA. The chain combines TRDV2 with TRDJ3, with 8 bases identical to TRDD3. The V gene end was trimmed by 1 base and the J gene end by 0 bases; junction bases not matched to a gene: 10. Germline V lookup: CDR1 GEAIGNYY, CDR2 EKD. The CDR3 length is 20 residues. The CDR3 nucleotides read TGTGCCTGTGACACGGGATACGTCGGCTATGGCTCCTGGGACACCCGACAGATGTTTTTC. It codes for CACDTGYVGYGSWDTRQMFF.

With regard to this clone: The TCRdb protein comes from a much larger clone and disagrees with this DNA's translation at residue 4, likely due to a read error; the protein given here is derived from the DNA. The rearrangement uses TRDV2 and TRDJ3; 11 positions match TRDD3. This CDR3 comprises 18 residues. The V and J ends lost 5 bases and 0 bases, in that order; junction bases with no gene match: 5. In germline, CDR1 is GEAIGNYY, CDR2 EKD. In DNA form, the CDR3 reads TGTGCCTGTGGCATACTGGGGGATAGCTCCTGGGACACCCGACAGATGTTTTTC. Amino acids: CACGILGDSSWDTRQMFF.

This clone showed up just a few times. This DNA translates differently at residue 6 from the TCRdb protein, which is that of a much larger clone; a read error is likely, and the protein shown is the DNA's own translation. The chain carries TRDV2 and TRDJ3, with TRDD3 matching over 8 bases. CDR3 length: 21 residues. With 1 base clipped from V and 0 bases from J, the junction kept 13 bases outside the gene matches. The germline CDR1 and CDR2 sequences are GEAIGNYY and EKD. CDR3 sequence reads: CACDTATGGQVSSWDTRQMFF. In nucleotides, the CDR3 is TGTGCCTGTGACACGGCTACTGGGGGTCAAGTCAGCTCCTGGGACACCCGACAGATGTTTTTC.

This clone was seen a few times. This sequence is one base from a far larger clone and is likely a read error. Distinct nucleotide sequences in the sample also encode this CDR3. The chain employs TRDV1 and TRDJ2; 8 bases align to TRDD2. Germline V gives CDR1 TSWWSYY, CDR2 QGS. The CDR3 runs to 24 residues. CDR3: CALGDLPTRAKLTLLEALTAQLFF. The CDR3 bases are TGTGCTCTTGGGGATCTTCCTACGAGGGCTAAGCTCACACTTTTAGAAGCTTTGACAGCTCAACTCTTCTTT.

This clone was seen a few times. For this DNA, TCRdb reports the protein of a much larger clone, which diverges at residue 11, most likely from a read error; the protein presented here is translated directly from the DNA. CDR3 bases: TGTGCCTGTGACCACGTTACTGGGGGATACACGATTGAGGCCGATAAACTCATCTTT. Amino acid sequence: CACDHVTGGYTIEADKLIF. The chain couples TRDV2 to TRDJ1; 12 nucleotides match TRDD3. Germline V CDR1 and CDR2: GEAIGNYY, EKD. The trim removed 3 bases at V and 3 bases at J, leaving 16 bases unmatched. The CDR3 totals 19 residues.

To note about this clone: The TCRdb protein, from a much larger clone, departs from this DNA's translation at residue 15, likely by read error; the protein shown derives from the DNA. V gene TRDV2 combines with J gene TRDJ3; 12 bases fit TRDD3. The CDR3 length is 20 residues. CDR1 is GEAIGNYY, CDR2 EKD, per germline. The CDR3 spells CACDTVVTGGYIRDARQMFF. CDR3 nucleotides: TGTGCCTGTGACACCGTGGTTACTGGGGGATACATCCGGGACGCCCGACAGATGTTTTTC.